This entry features one T cell receptor beta chain sequence. The antigen is undetermined. This CDR3 contains 14 residues. Trimming left V 3 bases short and J 5 bases short, with 13 bases between. Germline CDR1 reads SGHVS; CDR2 reads FNYEAQ. The PCR ran on 60 Vbeta and 13 Jbeta primers. The data were produced by immunoSEQ multiplex PCR, yet TCRdb's version contains in-frame clones alone and is incomplete. The table records about 97,000 clones, 73% of them present only once. The data stem from a study of cytomegalovirus exposure and HLA in healthy donors. Broader study findings: In a later analysis, TCR beta V- and J-gene trimming was associated with a missense DCLRE1C variant.

The TCR was taken from a man aged 40-49 years in good health and CMV-seronegative. This chain connects TRBV7-6 to TRBJ2-5; weak D call: TRBD1 (5 bases). Sequencing was carried out using PBMCs. The CDR3 region is CASSLVQGSETQYF. The DNA of the CDR3 is TGTGCCAGCAGCTTGGTTCAGGGAAGTGAGACCCAGTACTTC.